This paragraph reports one TCR beta chain. This record comes from a study of blood T cell repertoires in COVID-19. As for the study in general: Italy, Spain and the United States were the sources of the convalescent and acute COVID-19 samples.

Assay used: immunoSEQ multiplex PCR; TCRdb lists only in-frame clones, some missing. The profile shows about 53,000 clones, approximately 80% of them singletons. Unmatched junction bases numbered 3, after V lost 5 bases and J lost 8 bases. Per the germline V gene, CDR1 is SGHTA and CDR2 is FQGNSA. CDR3 length: 15 amino acids. The source material was peripheral blood. This TCR was sampled from a human donor in a cohort sampled during active COVID-19. V usage is TRBV7-2 and J usage is TRBJ2-1; 16 nucleotides agree with TRBD2. CDR3 in amino acids: CASSEGLAGGDEQFF. CDR3 coding DNA: TGTGCCAGCAGCGAGGGACTAGCGGGGGGGGATGAGCAGTTCTTC.